A single sample is the source of the 28 T cell receptor beta chains below, sequenced in a study of type 1 regulatory T cells. Study-level results: Tr1 cells had a more restricted TCR repertoire than non-Tr1 cells.

Antigen specificity for these receptors is unknown. TCRdb re-called the reads with MiXCR, one entry per CDR3 protein. The top ten hold about 25% of the sample, which has around 5,700 distinct CDR3 sequences, around 35% seen once. The sample consisted of cultured type 1 regulatory T (Tr1) cells, either the whole culture or a sorted fraction (not recorded which). The receptors derive from a human donor in good health.

With respect to this clonotype: This sequence may be a read error, since a much larger clone differs from it by one base. The V and J genes are TRBV21-1 and TRBJ2-2; the D call TRBD1 from the table was never checked on the DNA. TRBV21-1 is given as a pseudogene. The CDR3 spans 13 residues. CDR3 sequence (DNA): TGTGCCAGCAGGGACAGGGGGACCGGGGGGCTGTTTTTT. Translating it yields CASRDRGTGGLFF.

By sample fraction, this clonotype is medium-sized. The genes are TRBV6-1 and TRBJ1-2, with a tentative D call TRBD1 (5 bases). CDR1 MNHNS and CDR2 SASEGT come from the germline V gene. This CDR3 contains 18 residues. V was shortened by 0 bases and J by 0 bases, with 17 bases between the two germline ends. CDR3 amino acids: CASSEAIGRALTNYGYTF. The CDR3 DNA reads as TGTGCCAGCAGTGAAGCGATCGGCAGGGCCTTGACTAACTATGGCTACACCTTC.

This clonotype was seen at least ten times. CDR3 in amino acids: CATSREPRGTTQYF. The CDR3 coding sequence is TGTGCCACCAGCAGAGAACCTCGCGGGACGACCCAGTACTTC. The genes are TRBV15 and TRBJ2-5, with D possibly matching TRBD2 (6 bases). The CDR3 is 14 amino acids. V dropped 0 bases and J dropped 7 bases, with 12 bases sitting between them. Germline CDR1 and CDR2: LNHNV and YYDKDF (reference sequence).

Within the sample, this clonotype is large. V is TRBV5-1 and J is TRBJ2-1; 8 bases map to TRBD2. This CDR3 is 14 amino acids long. CDR1 and CDR2 (germline): SGHRS, YFSETQ. Trimming cost V 3 bases and J 5 bases; bases outside gene matches: 4. CDR3 nucleotides: TGCGCCAGCAGCTGGCGGGAGGACCACAATGAGCAGTTCTTC. It yields the protein CASSWREDHNEQFF.

This clonotype is categorized as medium-sized. The rearrangement joins TRBV18 to TRBJ2-2, with D hard to call. Germline values: CDR1 KGHSH, CDR2 LQKENI. The CDR3 has 15 residues. V lost 5 bases and J lost 1, with 11 bases in between. This CDR3 reads CASSEQQVNTGELFF. The CDR3 nucleotides are TGTGCCAGCTCAGAACAGCAAGTGAACACCGGGGAGCTGTTTTTT. Full variable domain (remainder filled in from reference TRBV18 and TRBJ2-2): NAGVMQNPRHLVRRRGQEARLRCSPMKGHSHVYWYRQLPEEGLKFMVYLQKENIIDESGMPKERFSAEFPKEGPSILRIQQVVRGDSAAYFCASSEQQVNTGELFFGEGSRLTVL.

This chain connects TRBV12-3 or TRBV12-4 to TRBJ2-2, with 10 bases matching TRBD1. The CDR3 runs to 15 residues. Germline trimming cut 5 bases from V and 6 bases from J; bases unmatched to any gene: 6. CDR3 sequence: CASSHRQGAAGELFF. CDR3 coding DNA: TGTGCCAGCAGTCACCGACAGGGGGCGGCCGGGGAGCTGTTTTTT.

The chain couples TRBV28 to TRBJ2-1; D may match TRBD1 or TRBD2 (5 bases each). Germline V lookup: CDR1 MDHEN, CDR2 SYDVKM. The CDR3 totals 13 residues. Trimming removed 3 bases from V and 7 bases from J, with 10 bases in between. The CDR3 DNA reads TGTGCCAGCAGTTTGAGGGGAGATAATGAGCAGTTCTTC. Its protein is CASSLRGDNEQFF.

This clonotype rates as medium-sized. The V gene is TRBV28, the J gene TRBJ2-7; 12 bases align to TRBD2. Trimming took 5 bases from V and 7 from J; bases not matched to a gene: 9. CDR1 is MDHEN and CDR2 is SYDVKM in the germline V gene. CDR3 length: 15 amino acids. CDR3 nucleotides: TGTGCCAGCAGTCCGGGGTCTAGCGGGAGGGGTGAGCAGTACTTC. As protein: CASSPGSSGRGEQYF.

This clonotype was recorded many times. The rearrangement joins TRBV5-1 to TRBJ2-7; perhaps TRBD2 as D (6 bases). Trimming cost V 3 bases and J 1 base, with 14 bases left between them. In germline, CDR1 is SGHRS, CDR2 YFSETQ. This CDR3 spans 15 amino acids. The CDR3 DNA follows: TGCGCCAGCAGCTCGTCGGCGGGGCCTTCCTACGAGCAGTACTTC. Its translation: CASSSSAGPSYEQYF.

Turning to this clonotype: At one end the junction does not follow the germline gene, possibly because of a read error. DNA for the CDR3: TGTGCCAGCAGCTTGGCAGGGCTGAGCTCTGGAAACACCATATTTTTT. It translates to CASSLAGLSSGNTIFF. The gene calls are TRBV7-2 and TRBJ1-3; TRBD1 might be the D (5 bases). The CDR3 runs to 16 residues. Germline V gene data show CDR1 as SGHTA and CDR2 as FQGNSA.

The J gene is TRBJ1-2, the V gene TRBV24-1; TRBD1 matches at 12 bases. Germline V gene sequence: CDR1 KGHDR, CDR2 SFDVKD. Losses at the gene ends were 3 bases for V and 4 bases for J; bases not matched to a gene: 5. There are 16 residues in the CDR3. CDR3 nucleotides: TGTGCCACCAGTGATCACGGGACAGGGGGCTTCTATGGCTACACCTTC. It is translated as CATSDHGTGGFYGYTF.

The V and J genes are TRBV20-1 and TRBJ1-3; D remains ambiguous. This CDR3 is built from 12 residues. The ends were cut back, 6 bases at V and 0 bases at J, with 6 bases in the middle. Germline CDR1 and CDR2: DFQATT and SNEGSKA (reference sequence). The CDR3, as DNA: TGCAGTGCCCAGTACTCTGGAAACACCATATATTTT. It codes for CSAQYSGNTIYF.

This clonotype was counted ten times or more. The chain joins TRBV7-2 to TRBJ2-1, with 10 bases lining up with TRBD2. This CDR3 comprises 15 residues. Losses at the gene ends were 7 bases for V and 6 bases for J; bases not matched to a gene: 9. CDR1 SGHTA and CDR2 FQGNSA come from the germline V gene. The DNA of the CDR3 is TGTGCCAGCATTCTTCTAGCGGGAGTTGGCAATGAGCAGTTCTTC. Encoded protein: CASILLAGVGNEQFF.

This chain's CDR3 is CAGSQGTSGTQYF. Here the CDR3 DNA reads TGTGCAGGCAGCCAAGGGACTAGTGGGACCCAGTACTTC. This sequence joins TRBV3-1 and TRBJ2-5, with 8 bases aligning to TRBD2. Germline V gene lookup returns CDR1 LGHDT and CDR2 YNNKEL (reference sequence). The CDR3 contains 13 residues.

V is TRBV2 and J is TRBJ2-5; 10 positions agree with TRBD1. The CDR3 totals 14 residues. The germline gives CDR1 SNHLY, CDR2 FYNNEI. V lost 6 bases to trimming and J lost 4 bases; unmatched junction nucleotides: 5. In nucleotides, the CDR3 is TGTGCCAGCAGGGTCGACAGGGGGCGAGAGACCCAGTACTTC. The encoded protein is CASRVDRGRETQYF.

By share of the sample, this clonotype is medium-sized. The rearrangement joins TRBV5-4 to TRBJ2-3, with 10 positions matching TRBD2. Germline CDR1 reads SGHNT; CDR2 reads YYREEE (reference sequence). The CDR3 runs 18 residues. Germline trimming cut 6 bases from V and 0 bases from J; bases unmatched to any gene: 13. The CDR3 reads CASTPVAGGWISTDTQYF. The CDR3 DNA follows: TGTGCCAGCACCCCCGTAGCGGGAGGTTGGATAAGCACAGATACGCAGTATTTT. Full variable domain (rest looked up from reference TRBV5-4 and TRBJ2-3): ETGVTQSPTHLIKTRGQQVTLRCSSQSGHNTVSWYQQALGQGPQFIFQYYREEENGRGNFPPRFSGLQFPNYSSELNVNALELDDSALYLCASTPVAGGWISTDTQYFGPGTRLTVL.

There are a few counts of this clonotype. This chain joins TRBV18 and TRBJ2-7, with 9 bases aligning to TRBD2. V gave up 4 bases and J gave up 5 bases; unmatched junction bases: 12. Germline CDR1 is KGHSH and CDR2 is LQKENI. There are 16 residues in the CDR3. This CDR3 reads CASSLNSGSVVDEQYF. The DNA for the CDR3 is TGTGCCAGCTCACTTAATAGCGGGAGCGTGGTCGACGAGCAGTACTTC.

The V and J genes are TRBV10-3 and TRBJ2-7; D gene ambiguous. Trimming shortened V by 0 bases and J by 2 bases, and 8 bases separated the two germline ends. This CDR3 is built from 14 residues. Germline CDR1 is ENHRY and CDR2 is SYGVKD. DNA for the CDR3: TGTGCCATCAGTGAGTCGTTAGGGCCCTACGAGCAGTACTTC. This encodes CAISESLGPYEQYF.

By share, this clonotype counts as medium-sized. The chain carries TRBV9 and TRBJ1-1; no clear D. V lost 0 bases, J lost 4 bases, and 10 bases lay in between. The germline gives CDR1 SGDLS, CDR2 YYNGEE. CDR3 length: 14 residues. This CDR3 is CASSVEWRRTEAFF. The DNA of the CDR3 is TGTGCCAGCAGCGTAGAGTGGCGGCGCACTGAAGCTTTCTTT.

Turning to this clonotype: The junction shows a germline mismatch at one end, possibly a read error. The genes are TRBV4-2 and TRBJ1-5; no reliable D call. CDR3 length equals 13 residues. Germline CDR1 is LGHNA and CDR2 is YNFKEQ. CDR3 loop: CASSQDPDHPQHF. Here the CDR3 DNA reads TGTGCCAGCAGCCAAGATCCGGATCACCCCCAGCATTTT.

To note about this clonotype: One end of the junction does not line up with germline, which may come from a read error. The chain uses TRBV4-1 and TRBJ2-5, with 14 nucleotides matching TRBD2. This CDR3 is built from 14 residues. Germline CDR1 is MGHRA and CDR2 is YSYEKL. The CDR3 region is CASSRRLAGGSVHF. DNA of the CDR3: TGCGCCAGCAGCCGAAGACTAGCGGGAGGGTCTGTGCACTTC.

About this clonotype itself: At one end the junction does not follow the germline gene, possibly because of a read error. The V and J genes are TRBV24-1 and TRBJ2-2; 12 bases fit TRBD2. The CDR3 consists of 16 residues. Germline V CDR1 and CDR2: KGHDR, SFDVKD. CDR3 sequence (DNA): TGTGCCACCAGTGACTGGGCTAGCGGGAGGGCCGGGAAGCTGTTTTTT. It yields the protein CATSDWASGRAGKLFF.

The chain is built from TRBV21-1 and TRBJ1-1. TRBV21-1 is tagged as a pseudogene. This CDR3 is built from 16 residues. In DNA form, the CDR3 reads TGTGCCAGCAGCAAAGCGCTCCACGCCGAGAACACTGAAGCTTTCTTT. It specifies CASSKALHAENTEAFF.

This clonotype was counted only a few times. CDR3 sequence reads: CASSLTGEQYF. The CDR3 DNA follows: TGTGCCAGCAGCCTCACGGGCGAGCAGTACTTC. This chain uses TRBV28 with TRBJ2-7; D unclear. This CDR3 has 11 residues. Germline V gene lookup returns CDR1 MDHEN and CDR2 SYDVKM. Trimming pared 6 bases from V and 6 bases from J, leaving 9 bases between. Full variable domain (rest looked up from reference TRBV28 and TRBJ2-7): DVKVTQSSRYLVKRTGEKVFLECVQDMDHENMFWYRQDPGLGLRLIYFSYDVKMKEKGDIPEGYSVSREKKERFSLILESASTNQTSMYLCASSLTGEQYFGPGTRLTVT.

This clonotype is medium-sized (0.01 to 0.1%) by share. J is TRBJ2-3 and V is TRBV28; no firm D call. V shed 5 bases and J shed 5 bases, with 11 bases lying between them. The CDR3 length is 13 residues. In germline, CDR1 is MDHEN, CDR2 SYDVKM. CDR3 amino acids: CASSAPLEDTQYF. In nucleotides, the CDR3 is TGTGCCAGCAGTGCGCCCCTAGAAGATACGCAGTATTTT.

CDR3 sequence (DNA): TGTGCCAGCAGCCTTTTGACCACTCCGGCAGATACGCAGTATTTT. It is translated as CASSLLTTPADTQYF. The chain has TRBV11-2 and TRBJ2-3; D remains unclear. Germline lookup yields CDR1 SGHAT and CDR2 FQNNGV. There are 15 residues in the CDR3. V lost 5 bases and J 4 bases, leaving 16 bases between the germline ends.

This clonotype was seen ten or more times. The chain is built from TRBV27 and TRBJ1-2, with 9 positions matching TRBD1. Germline loops: CDR1 MNHEY, CDR2 SMNVEV (reference sequence). Losses at the gene ends were 0 bases for V and 10 bases for J; bases not matched to a gene: 6. This CDR3 has 14 amino acids. The CDR3 DNA follows: TGTGCCAGCAGTTTATCGGGGACAGGGAGACTCTACACCTTC. It is translated as CASSLSGTGRLYTF.

This chain joins TRBV3-1 and TRBJ1-1; D uncertain. The CDR3 runs 14 residues. Germline-derived CDR1 and CDR2 are LGHDT and YNNKEL (reference sequence). V lost 3 bases and J 1 base, leaving 9 bases between the germline ends. CDR3 in amino acids: CASSQMAGNTEAFF. Here the CDR3 DNA reads TGTGCCAGCAGCCAGATGGCCGGGAACACTGAAGCTTTCTTT.